This T cell receptor beta chain was identified during a study of cytomegalovirus exposure and HLA in healthy donors (dated by TCRdb to 2015 to 2018). As for the study more broadly: In an earlier analysis of 587 of the donors, 276 Gb of sequence data and some 120 million unique TCR beta sequences from 150 million to 200 million T cells were reported. Across about 380 genotyped donors of the cohort, an average of about 240,000 unique TCR beta nucleotide sequences per donor were sequenced, and roughly 17% of those sequences were non-productive. Because of strong linkage in the cohort, roughly five DR-DQ haplotypes were treated as single units for association and clustering. Class I and class II HLA loci were covered by the typing at four-digit resolution. A later analysis re-analyzed previously published TCR beta repertoires from about 730 donors and added high-resolution HLA genotyping to study TCR occurrence patterns. In the later analysis, no new phenotypic data were used to find candidate immune exposures; instead, reliance was placed on TCR beta sequences and their occurrence across donors. Donor age, sex, ethnicity and CMV serostatus were compiled together with the repertoire data. Genome-wide SNP genotypes for about 55% of the roughly 670 donors were used in a later genetic analysis, which treated that subset as a discovery cohort. All discovery cohort repertoires had been generated using a single sequencing platform. In an earlier analysis of several hundred of the donors, high-throughput TCR beta sequencing was used to judge whether each TCR beta V gene segment behaved as functional or pseudogenic. The study aimed to test whether cataloging public T cell receptors could reveal signatures of past pathogen exposure. Of the approximately 400 genotyped donors, roughly 80% fell in the genetic ancestry cluster associated with self-reported Caucasian donors. The study used immunosequencing to profile the T cell repertoires of 666 subjects and linked those repertoires to cytomegalovirus serostatus. Besides the first cohort of around 670 subjects, a separate validation cohort made up of over 100 different subjects was used. Roughly 300 gigabases of sequencing data and 70 million to 85 million unique TCR sequences were included in an early release covering around 650 HLA-typed donors. To predict cytomegalovirus infection status, the study brought together high-throughput TCR immunosequencing, statistical association of individual TCRs with disease status, and machine learning. The number of typed donors differed by locus: roughly 620-640 for A, B, C, DRB1 and DQB1; approximately 520 for DQA1; around 610 for DPA1; and 400 to 480 for DPB1.

On this clone itself: What this receptor recognizes is not known.

To prepare the library, the immunoSEQ multiplex PCR assay was applied. For the multiplex PCR, a mixture combining 60 forward primers for TCR Vbeta segments and 13 reverse primers for TCR Jbeta segments was used. The CDR3 region of rearranged TCR beta genes was amplified from genomic DNA by a multiplex PCR assay. The Illumina HiSeq System was used to sequence the amplified TCR beta libraries as 87-base-pair reads. As for how the authors treated the data: A later analysis counted some 74 million unique TCR beta chains across the 600 to 850 repertoires, and 9 million to 14 million of these chains were shared by at least two donors. A nearest-neighbor algorithm error-corrected the raw reads and collapsed the reads into unique sequences, merging closely related sequences to remove PCR and sequencing errors. V, D and J gene segments were assigned by aligning CDR3 sequences to IMGT reference sequences. Each retained sequence needed at least a six-nucleotide match to both a V gene segment and a J gene segment. Rearrangements were called productive when the CDR3 lacked stop codons and stayed in frame with V and J; all others were non-productive. Following IMGT convention, CDR3 was defined as the stretch from the second conserved V-encoded cysteine to the conserved J-encoded phenylalanine. In an earlier analysis of just under 600 of the donors, sequences lacking an unambiguous match to a single V gene segment were excluded. An earlier analysis of a few hundred of the donors called V segments functional above 56.7% productive rearrangements and segregating when the between-donor standard deviation exceeded 5%. A statistical classification framework was developed to diagnose cytomegalovirus status using the catalog of TCR beta chain sequences. In a later analysis, V and J genes were assigned by comparing TCR nucleotide sequences against IMGT/GENE-DB human TR gene sequences. Using the TCRdist pipeline, a later analysis assigned CDR3 sequences along with most-parsimonious VDJ recombination scenarios. A later analysis defined each TCR beta chain by its CDR3 amino acid sequence plus V-gene family, and excluded reads lacking a unique V-gene family. To address suspected cross-contamination and a sequencing artifact, a later analysis removed some 620 highly shared, low-generation-probability nucleotide sequences. In a later analysis, a clonal expansion index was calculated for each public chain from normalized within-repertoire ranks of inferred template counts. Generation probabilities in a later analysis came from a VDJ recombination model fitted to out-of-frame rearrangements, and those results were checked against IGoR. Hypergeometric tests were used in a later analysis to score TCR-TCR, TCR-HLA and TCR-CMV co-occurrence, with a repertoire-size bias correction applied to the TCR pairs. False discovery rates were estimated in a later analysis by permuting HLA or CMV assignments 20 times. In a later analysis, co-occurring TCRs were grouped with DBSCAN, and TCRdist sequence similarity was added when clustering was performed within HLA-allele-positive subsets. Co-occurrence clustering excluded repertoires with fewer than 30,000 or more than 120,000 public chains, plus five with anomalous nucleotide sharing. Entries here come from immuneACCESS through TCRdb and include only in-frame sequences with V and J called. Some clones fail to appear in such tables; in the studies checked, an unresolved V gene covers under half of the shortfall, and the cause of the remainder is unknown. V and J calls plus clone size are reproduced from that table; the DNA served to infer D and trimming. The data table for this sample lists about 160,000 clones. The ten largest clones add up to over 1% of the sample.

What the study reported, not specific to this receptor: The earlier analysis of nearly 600 of the donors excluded some 15 rarely observed V segments, including chromosome 9 orphons, because counts were too low. Three of the identified cytomegalovirus-associated TCR beta chains were confirmed in vitro to be specific for cytomegalovirus antigens. A further reported finding was that TCR beta sequences accurately predicted the HLA-A and HLA-B alleles for most subjects in the first cohort. In a later analysis, several top co-occurrence clusters were reported to appear linked to parvovirus B19, influenza, CMV and Epstein-Barr virus. Assigning TCR associations to individual alleles was difficult when HLA alleles, especially DR and DQ, strongly co-occurred. A cluster of highly shared sequence variants was judged likely to be a technical artifact of the sequencing pipeline. Sequencing depth was assumed to be roughly uniform across donors in the presence/absence analyses, though that assumption may not hold. The classifier was reported to diagnose cytomegalovirus status with high specificity and sensitivity in both the original and validation cohorts. A later analysis found that TCR association rates varied across HLA loci, with DRB1 alleles showing the most associated TCRs and HLA-C alleles the fewest. It was suggested by the authors that the approach could potentially be generalized to other disease states and immunological phenotypes. In a later analysis, HLA-associated TCR beta chains were found to be more clonally expanded and to have lower generation probabilities than equally common non-associated chains. Only TCR beta chains were sequenced in this cohort, and the absence of alpha or paired-chain data limited detectable features. A total of fewer than 200 TCR beta chains were listed by the study as associated with cytomegalovirus. Compared with the roughly 600-donor mean, donors in an Asian-associated ancestry cluster had fewer N-insertions in productive TCRs, according to a later genetic analysis. Specific HLA alleles were associated with 18,000 or so TCR beta sequences at a false discovery rate of 0.05 in a later analysis. HLA typing was unavailable for some donors at each locus, so association tests used only the typed subset. V-gene and J-gene trimming of TCR beta chains was associated with a missense DCLRE1C variant in a later genetic analysis, and the association was replicated in an independent cohort. According to a later analysis, most CMV-associated TCR beta chains appeared to be HLA-restricted, and the HLA associations seemed to be driven largely by CMV exposure. Immune exposure information for the cohort was limited to CMV serostatus. Linkage disequilibrium might explain the correlated functional status among segregating V segments, but an unknown experimental factor could not be excluded. Most TCR sequences were seen in very few donors, while some public TCRs were found in many individuals. The 87-base-pair reads could not distinguish some IMGT-functional V segments, including TRBV6-2 and TRBV6-3, so those segments were excluded. In an earlier analysis of over 550 of the donors, most TCR beta V segments were observed in productive rearrangements about 87% or about 30% of the time, broadly matching IMGT annotations.

The cohort was made up of approximately 670 healthy bone marrow donors. At the time of sampling, every cohort member was nominally healthy, though immune exposures that went unrecorded were likely present. The donor was CMV seronegative and was included in the group of 352 seronegative cohort members. A peripheral blood sample was collected from each donor, and TCR beta sequencing was performed on peripheral blood mononuclear cells. The Qiagen DNeasy Blood Extraction Kit was used to extract genomic DNA from the blood cell samples. Taken from cysteine to phenylalanine, the CDR3 has 12 residues. The retained sequence is limited to the CDR3, 36 bases, with the frame set at the first base. According to the germline V gene, CDR1 reads SGHDT and CDR2 reads YYEEEE. The V end loses 3 bases and the J end loses 9 bases, and a stretch of 7 bases separates them.

The clonotype was recovered from a woman in her sixties or seventies in good health and CMV-seronegative. Rearrangement joined TRBV5-6 to TRBJ1-6; the D gene is perhaps TRBD1, on 5 matching bases. Sequencing was carried out using PBMCs. The CDR3 region: CASSWGGSPLHF. The sequence in DNA is TGTGCCAGCAGCTGGGGGGGTTCACCCCTCCACTTT.